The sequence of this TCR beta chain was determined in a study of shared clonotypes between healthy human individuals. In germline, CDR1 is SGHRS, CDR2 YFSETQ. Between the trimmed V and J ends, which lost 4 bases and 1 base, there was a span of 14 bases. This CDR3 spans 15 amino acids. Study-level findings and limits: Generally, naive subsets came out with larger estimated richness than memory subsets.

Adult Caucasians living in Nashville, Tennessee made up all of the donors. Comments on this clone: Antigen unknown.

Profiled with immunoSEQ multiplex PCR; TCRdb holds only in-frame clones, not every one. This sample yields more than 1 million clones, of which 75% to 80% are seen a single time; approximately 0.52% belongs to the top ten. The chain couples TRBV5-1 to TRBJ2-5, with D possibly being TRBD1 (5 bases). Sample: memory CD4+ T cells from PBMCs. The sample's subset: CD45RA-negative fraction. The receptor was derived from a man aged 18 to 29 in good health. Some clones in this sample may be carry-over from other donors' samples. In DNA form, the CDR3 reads TGCGCCAGCAGCGACCTAAGGCAGGGCCAAGAGACCCAGTACTTC. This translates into CASSDLRQGQETQYF.